The T cell receptor (beta chain) under discussion was sequenced for a study of blood T cell repertoires in COVID-19. For the study at large: Nucleic acid was either cDNA or gDNA, and it came from T cells, B-cell-depleted T cells, or PBMCs.

Clones were sequenced by immunoSEQ multiplex PCR, and TCRdb holds only the in-frame ones, with some missing. The table shows approximately 90,000 clones, with nearly 90% occurring only once. The CDR3 is 17 amino acids. Trimming cost V 3 bases and J 1 base, with 13 bases left between them. Germline V gene data show CDR1 as MNHNS and CDR2 as SASEGT. Specimen: peripheral blood. The TCR comes from a man aged 45-65 years with acute or convalescent COVID-19. The V call is TRBV6-1, the J call TRBJ2-6; D unresolved. In DNA, the CDR3 is TGTGCCAGCAGTGATGAGGTGTATTCGTCTGGGGCCAACGTCCTGACTTTC. Its translation is CASSDEVYSSGANVLTF.